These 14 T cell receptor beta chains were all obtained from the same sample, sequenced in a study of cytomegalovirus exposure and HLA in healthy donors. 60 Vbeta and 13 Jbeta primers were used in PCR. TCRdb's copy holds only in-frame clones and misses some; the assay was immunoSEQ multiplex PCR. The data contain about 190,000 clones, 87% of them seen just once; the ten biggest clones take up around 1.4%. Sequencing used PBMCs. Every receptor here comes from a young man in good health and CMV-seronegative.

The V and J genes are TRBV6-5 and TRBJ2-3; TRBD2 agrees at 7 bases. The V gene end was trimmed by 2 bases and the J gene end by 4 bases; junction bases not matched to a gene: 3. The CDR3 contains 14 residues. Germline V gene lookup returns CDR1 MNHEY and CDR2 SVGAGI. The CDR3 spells CASSYGTKSDTQYF. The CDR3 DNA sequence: TGTGCCAGCAGTTACGGGACTAAGTCAGATACGCAGTATTTT.

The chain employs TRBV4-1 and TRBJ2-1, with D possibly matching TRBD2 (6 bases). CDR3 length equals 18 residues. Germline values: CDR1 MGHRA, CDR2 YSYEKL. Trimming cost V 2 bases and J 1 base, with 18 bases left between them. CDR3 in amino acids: CASSQIAGRGLSYNEQFF. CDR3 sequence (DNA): TGCGCCAGCAGCCAAATTGCGGGGCGGGGACTTTCCTACAATGAGCAGTTCTTC.

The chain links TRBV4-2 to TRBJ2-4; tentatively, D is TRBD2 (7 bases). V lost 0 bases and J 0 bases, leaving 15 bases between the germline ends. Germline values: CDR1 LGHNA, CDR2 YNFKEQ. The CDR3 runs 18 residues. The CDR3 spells CASSQDHRGALAKNIQYF. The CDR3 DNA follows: TGTGCCAGCAGCCAAGATCATCGGGGGGCCTTAGCCAAAAACATTCAGTACTTC.

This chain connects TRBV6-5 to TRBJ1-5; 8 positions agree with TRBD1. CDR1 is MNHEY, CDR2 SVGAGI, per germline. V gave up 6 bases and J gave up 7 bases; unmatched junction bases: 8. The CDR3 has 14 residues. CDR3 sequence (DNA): TGTGCCAGCAGCTCGACAGGGGTAGACCAGCCCCAGCATTTT. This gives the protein CASSSTGVDQPQHF.

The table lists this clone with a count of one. CDR3 DNA: TGCAGCGTTGAAGAGACAGGGAAGGGTACCAACGTCCTGACTTTC. It codes for CSVEETGKGTNVLTF. The V call is TRBV29-1, the J call TRBJ2-6; TRBD1 matches at 7 bases. Trimming removed 0 bases from V and 8 bases from J; junction bases left unmatched: 7. The CDR3 is 15 residues long. Germline V gene sequence: CDR1 SQVTM, CDR2 ANQGSEA. The full variable domain, rest sourced from reference TRBV29-1 and TRBJ2-6, is SAVISQKPSRDICQRGTSLTIQCQVDSQVTMMFWYRQQPGQSLTLIATANQGSEATYESGFVIDKFPISRPNLTFSTLTVSNMSPEDSSIYLCSVEETGKGTNVLTFGAGSRLTVL.

Written as DNA, the CDR3 is TGTGCCAGTAGTATAGGGACAGAAAATGGCTACACCTTC. The encoded protein is CASSIGTENGYTF. The rearrangement links TRBV19 to TRBJ1-2, with D possibly being TRBD1 (6 bases). With 1 base removed from V and 6 bases from J, the gap between germline ends came to 9 bases. Germline V gene sequence: CDR1 LNHDA, CDR2 SQIVND (reference sequence). This CDR3 has 13 amino acids.

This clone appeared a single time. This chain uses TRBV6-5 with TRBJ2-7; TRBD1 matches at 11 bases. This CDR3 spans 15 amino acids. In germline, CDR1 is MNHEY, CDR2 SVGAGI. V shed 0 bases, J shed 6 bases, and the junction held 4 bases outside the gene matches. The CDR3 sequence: CASSYSDRGHSEQYF. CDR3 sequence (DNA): TGTGCCAGCAGTTACTCGGACAGGGGGCACTCCGAGCAGTACTTC.

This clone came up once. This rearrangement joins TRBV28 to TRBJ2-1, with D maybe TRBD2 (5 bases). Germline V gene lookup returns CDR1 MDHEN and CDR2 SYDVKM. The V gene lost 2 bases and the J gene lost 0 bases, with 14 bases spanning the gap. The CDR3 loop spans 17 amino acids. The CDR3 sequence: CASSLDPQRSSYNEQFF. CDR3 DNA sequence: TGTGCCAGCAGTTTAGACCCGCAGCGGAGCTCCTACAATGAGCAGTTCTTC. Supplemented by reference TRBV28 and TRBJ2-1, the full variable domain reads DVKVTQSSRYLVKRTGEKVFLECVQDMDHENMFWYRQDPGLGLRLIYFSYDVKMKEKGDIPEGYSVSREKKERFSLILESASTNQTSMYLCASSLDPQRSSYNEQFFGPGTRLTVL.

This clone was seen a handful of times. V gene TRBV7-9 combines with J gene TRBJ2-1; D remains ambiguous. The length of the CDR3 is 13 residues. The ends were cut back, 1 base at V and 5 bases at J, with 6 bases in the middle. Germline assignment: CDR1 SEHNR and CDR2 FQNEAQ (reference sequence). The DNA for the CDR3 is TGTGCCAGCAGCTTAGGCCCGGACAATGAGCAGTTCTTC. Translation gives CASSLGPDNEQFF. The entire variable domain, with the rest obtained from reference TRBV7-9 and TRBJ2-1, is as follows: DTGVSQNPRHKITKRGQNVTFRCDPISEHNRLYWYRQTLGQGPEFLTYFQNEAQLEKSRLLSDRFSAERPKGSFSTLEIQRTEQGDSAMYLCASSLGPDNEQFFGPGTRLTVL.

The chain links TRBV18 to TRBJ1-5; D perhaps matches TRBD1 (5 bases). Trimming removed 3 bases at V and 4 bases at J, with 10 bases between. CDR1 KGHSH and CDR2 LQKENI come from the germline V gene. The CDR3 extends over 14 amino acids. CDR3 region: CASSPSAGNQPQHF. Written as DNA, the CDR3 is TGTGCCAGCTCACCGAGCGCAGGGAATCAGCCCCAGCATTTT.

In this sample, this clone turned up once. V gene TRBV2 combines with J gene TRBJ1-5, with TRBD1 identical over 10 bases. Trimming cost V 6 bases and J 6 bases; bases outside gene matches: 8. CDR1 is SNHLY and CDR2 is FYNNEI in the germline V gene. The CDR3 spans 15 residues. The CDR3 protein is CASSERQGAGQPQHF. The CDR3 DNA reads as TGTGCCAGCAGCGAAAGACAGGGGGCGGGTCAGCCCCAGCATTTT.

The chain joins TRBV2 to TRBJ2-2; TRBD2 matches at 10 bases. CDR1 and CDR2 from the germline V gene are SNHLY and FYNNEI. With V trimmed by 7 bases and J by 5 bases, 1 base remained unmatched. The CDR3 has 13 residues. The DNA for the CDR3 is TGTGCCAGCAAGCGGGAGGGTACCGGGGAGCTGTTTTTT. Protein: CASKREGTGELFF.

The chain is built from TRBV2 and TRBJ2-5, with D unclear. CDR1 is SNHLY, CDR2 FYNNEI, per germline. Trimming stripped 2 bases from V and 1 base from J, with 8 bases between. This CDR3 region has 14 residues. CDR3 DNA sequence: TGTGCCAGCAGTGAAAAGACACCCCAAGAGACCCAGTACTTC. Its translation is CASSEKTPQETQYF.

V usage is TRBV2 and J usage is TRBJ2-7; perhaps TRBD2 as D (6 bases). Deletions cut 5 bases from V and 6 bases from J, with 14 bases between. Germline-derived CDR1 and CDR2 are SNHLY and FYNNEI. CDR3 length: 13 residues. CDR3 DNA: TGTGCCAGCAGTCCCGACCAGGAGGGCGAGCAGTACTTC. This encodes CASSPDQEGEQYF.